A selection of T cell receptor beta chains follows, all from one sample in a study of T-cell reconstitution after alpha-beta-depleted transplantation in children. TCRdb re-called the PCR reads through MiXCR, storing one row per CDR3 protein. The table lists hundreds of thousands of distinct CDR3 sequences, 9.5% to 10% of them singletons, with about 9.5% in the top ten. The sample in question was PBMCs from the stem cell graft donor, obtained from the stem cell graft. The receptors derive from a human donor who donated a stem cell graft to a child with SCID. Both conserved end residues are part of each CDR3. The D gene is left open where the match is weak. A clone size is listed for some rows: how often the clone was seen (once, few, many), or a class if it is expanded.

TRBJ2-1,16,.,few,TRBV18,TGTGCCAGCTCACCACCAACCCGGAGCTCCTACAATGAGCAGTTCTTC,CASSPPTRSSYNEQFF
TRBJ1-2,12,.,many,TRBV12-3/TRBV12-4,TGTGCCAGCAGACGGGACAACCAAGACTACACCTTC,CASRRDNQDYTF
TRBJ2-6,21,.,.,TRBV10-3,TGTGCCATCAGTGAGTCGACACGGAACAGATCTAAATACTCTGGGGCCAACGTCCTGACTTTC,CAISESTRNRSKYSGANVLTF
TRBJ2-3,15,.,few,TRBV5-4,TGTGCCAGCAGCCCCGTGACGGGGTCCACAGATACGCAGTATTTT,CASSPVTGSTDTQYF
TRBJ2-1,12,.,.,TRBV18,TGTGCCAGCTCGACTCTCTTTGATGAGCAGTTCTTC,CASSTLFDEQFF
TRBJ1-2,13,.,few,TRBV7-2,TGTGCCAGCAGCGCGGGCCCAAGGGGAGGCTACACCTTC,CASSAGPRGGYTF
TRBJ2-1,16,TRBD2,.,TRBV5-1,TGCGCCAGCAGTACCGGCGGGGGGGCGGTCTACAATGAGCAGTTCTTC,CASSTGGGAVYNEQFF
TRBJ1-6,15,.,many,TRBV20-1,TGCAGTGCTGGTCCCGAGGTCTCCTATAATTCACCCCTCCACTTT,CSAGPEVSYNSPLHF
TRBJ2-1,14,TRBD2,.,TRBV20-1,TGCAGTGCTAGGCTCGTAGCGGGCTACAATGAGCAGTTCTTC,CSARLVAGYNEQFF
TRBJ2-3,16,TRBD2,.,TRBV19,TGTGCCAGTAGTCTGTTGACTAGCGGGGTGGCAGATACGCAGTATTTT,CASSLLTSGVADTQYF
TRBJ2-3,15,.,.,TRBV6-1,TGTGCCAGCAAGACGGGGGGCCATCGCACAGATACGCAGTATTTT,CASKTGGHRTDTQYF
TRBJ2-5,14,TRBD2,.,TRBV7-9,TGTGCCAGCAGCTTATTTACTAGCGAGGAGACCCAGTACTTC,CASSLFTSEETQYF
TRBJ1-1,12,.,many,TRBV6-6,TGTGCCAGCAGCCCCCCGGGGGGTGAAGCTTTCTTT,CASSPPGGEAFF
TRBJ2-7,12,.,few,TRBV7-9,TGTGCCAGCGGTATGTACAGCTACGAGCAGTACTTC,CASGMYSYEQYF
TRBJ2-5,15,.,.,TRBV10-3,TGTGCCATCAGTGAACCTTCTTGGGACCAAGAGACCCAGTACTTC,CAISEPSWDQETQYF
TRBJ1-1,14,TRBD1,few,TRBV12-3/TRBV12-4,TGTGCCAGCATCAACAGGGGGGGGTTGGATGAAGCTTTCTTT,CASINRGGLDEAFF
TRBJ1-1,13,TRBD1,few,TRBV29-1,TGCAGCGGGGACAGGGGGTCGGGGACTGAAGCTTTCTTT,CSGDRGSGTEAFF
TRBJ2-2,13,.,many,TRBV12-3/TRBV12-4,TGTGCCAGCAGTTTTTGGAACACCGGGGAGCTGTTTTTT,CASSFWNTGELFF
TRBJ1-2,15,TRBD1,few,TRBV5-1,TGCGCCAGCAGCTCCGGGACAGGGTTAAACTATGGCTACACCTTC,CASSSGTGLNYGYTF
TRBJ1-4,14,.,few,TRBV7-9,TGTGCCAGCAGCTTACCGGCAACTAATGAAAAACTGTTTTTT,CASSLPATNEKLFF
TRBJ2-2,16,.,few,TRBV6-1,TGTGCCAGCAGTGAAGGACCGGGACGGAACACCGGGGAGCTGTTTTTT,CASSEGPGRNTGELFF
TRBJ1-3,17,.,few,TRBV9,TGTGCCAGCAGCGCGTTACATACAGCGTCCTCTGGAAACACCATATATTTT,CASSALHTASSGNTIYF
TRBJ1-5,14,.,many,TRBV2,TGTGCCAGCAGTGACAGGGGTAGCTATCAGCCCCAGCATTTT,CASSDRGSYQPQHF
TRBJ2-2,14,.,.,TRBV2,TGTGTCAGCAGTGTCCAGGGAGCCACCGGGGAGCTGTTTTTT,CVSSVQGATGELFF
TRBJ2-2,14,.,.,TRBV5-1,TGCGCCAGCAGTCCCAGAATCGGAACCGGGGAGCTGTTTTTT,CASSPRIGTGELFF
TRBJ2-7,12,.,.,TRBV20-1,TGCAGTGCTTCGGTAAGCTCCTACGAGCAGTACTTC,CSASVSSYEQYF
TRBJ2-6,15,.,few,TRBV5-1,TGCGCCAGCAGCTTGGTTCCCTCTGGGGCCAACGTCCTGACTTTC,CASSLVPSGANVLTF
TRBJ2-1,16,.,few,TRBV24-1,TGTGCCACCAGTGATCCCACGGGGGAGTTTGCCAATGAGCAGTTCTTC,CATSDPTGEFANEQFF
TRBJ2-2,15,TRBD2,.,TRBV20-1,TGCAGTGCTAAACCCGGGACTATGAACACCGGGGAGCTGTTTTTT,CSAKPGTMNTGELFF
TRBJ2-7,14,.,many,TRBV20-1,TGCAGTGCTAGAGCTCAGGTGTTCTCCTACGAGCAGTACTTC,CSARAQVFSYEQYF
TRBJ2-1,15,TRBD2,many,TRBV20-1,TGCAGTGCTAGAGACGGAGCGGGGGAGTACAATGAGCAGTTCTTC,CSARDGAGEYNEQFF
TRBJ1-4,14,.,few,TRBV5-1,TGCGCCAGCAGCTTCGACAGACGAGGTGAAAAACTGTTTTTT,CASSFDRRGEKLFF
TRBJ2-1,15,.,.,TRBV5-6,TGTGCCAGCAGGCTCGCGGGATGGGGGGATAATGAGCAGTTCTTC,CASRLAGWGDNEQFF
TRBJ2-2,17,TRBD1,.,TRBV5-1,TGCGCCAGCAGCCCGGACAGGGGGCCCCTGAACACCGGGGAGCTGTTTTTT,CASSPDRGPLNTGELFF
TRBJ2-3,16,TRBD2,few,TRBV7-9,TGTGCCAGCAAATCAGCGAGCGGGGGGGTCACAGATACGCAGTATTTT,CASKSASGGVTDTQYF
TRBJ2-1,15,TRBD2,few,TRBV9,TGTGCCAGCAGCGTAGCTACTAGCGGGGGTAATGAGCAGTTCTTC,CASSVATSGGNEQFF
TRBJ2-3,16,TRBD2,.,TRBV10-3,TGTGCCATCAGTGAGCTAGCGGGGGGGCCAGCAGATACGCAGTATTTT,CAISELAGGPADTQYF
TRBJ1-3,18,.,many,TRBV7-8,TGTGCCAGCAGCTTAGCGCGGGCGCTACGGCTCTCTGGAAACACCATATATTTT,CASSLARALRLSGNTIYF
TRBJ2-3,15,.,.,TRBV7-9,TGTGCCAGCAGCTTAGGTGGGGTTGCGCCAGATACGCAGTATTTT,CASSLGGVAPDTQYF
TRBJ2-5,12,TRBD1,few,TRBV20-1,TGCAGTGCTGGTTGGGGACAGGGGACCCAGTACTTC,CSAGWGQGTQYF
TRBJ1-2,15,TRBD1,few,TRBV7-9,TGTGCCAGCAGCCGAACCTTGGGACAGAACTATGGCTACACCTTC,CASSRTLGQNYGYTF
TRBJ2-1,16,TRBD2,few,TRBV9,TGTGCCAGCAGCGTAAACTTCCTAGCGGGGAAGGGTGAGCAGTTCTTC,CASSVNFLAGKGEQFF
TRBJ2-2,18,TRBD2,many,TRBV10-1,TGCGCCAGCAGTGAGAGGTCCGGGGGGGCGCAGGGCACCGGGGAGCTGTTTTTT,CASSERSGGAQGTGELFF
TRBJ2-2,16,.,few,TRBV12-3/TRBV12-4,TGTGCCAGCACCCAATCGCGGGTTACCAACACCGGGGAGCTGTTTTTT,CASTQSRVTNTGELFF